Below, 15 T cell receptor beta chains from the same sample are listed, as sequenced in a study of blood T cell repertoires in COVID-19. Libraries were prepared by immunoSEQ multiplex PCR; TCRdb keeps only in-frame clonotypes and omits some of them. The sample yields around 23,000 clones, 65% to 85% seen once. Sequencing input: peripheral blood. The receptors shown here come from a man aged 45-65 years with COVID-19, enrolled during active disease.

The V gene is TRBV24-1, the J gene TRBJ1-5, with D hard to call. From germline, CDR1 is KGHDR and CDR2 SFDVKD. V lost 5 bases to trimming and J lost 5 bases, with 6 bases between them. CDR3 length: 12 amino acids. The CDR3 bases are TGTGCCACCAGTGCTGGAGATCAGCCCCAGCATTTT. As protein: CATSAGDQPQHF.

The chain uses TRBV2 and TRBJ1-4; 10 nucleotides line up with TRBD1. The CDR3 spans 14 residues. The germline gives CDR1 SNHLY, CDR2 FYNNEI. The J segment lost 10 bases and the V segment lost 4 bases, leaving 6 bases of the junction unmatched. The CDR3 DNA is TGTGCCAGCAGTGCAAATGACAGGGGGCGAAAACTGTTTTTT. Its translation: CASSANDRGRKLFF.

This chain connects TRBV18 to TRBJ2-5, with D hard to call. Trimming took 3 bases from V and 5 from J, leaving 10 bases between them. This CDR3 comprises 13 residues. Germline CDR1 is KGHSH and CDR2 is LQKENI. The chain's CDR3 is CASSPAARETQYF. The CDR3 DNA is TGTGCCAGCTCACCGGCTGCCAGGGAGACCCAGTACTTC.

As regards this clone: Distinct nucleotide sequences in the sample also encode this CDR3. V and J are TRBV2 and TRBJ2-5, with 12 bases aligning to TRBD2. Germline V gene sequence: CDR1 SNHLY, CDR2 FYNNEI. Trimming took 7 bases from V and 0 from J; bases not matched to a gene: 3. The CDR3 spans 15 residues. This CDR3 reads CASTRLAGDQETQYF. The DNA of the CDR3 is TGTGCCAGCACTAGACTAGCGGGGGACCAAGAGACCCAGTACTTC.

The rearrangement uses TRBV10-1 and TRBJ1-1; 7 bases agree with TRBD1. Germline assignment: CDR1 WNHNN and CDR2 SYGVQD (reference sequence). The J segment lost 0 bases and the V segment lost 9 bases, leaving 10 bases of the junction unmatched. CDR3 size: 15 residues. The CDR3 here is CASYSRQGLNTEAFF. The CDR3 DNA reads as TGCGCCAGTTATTCGAGACAGGGCTTGAACACTGAAGCTTTCTTT.

The J gene is TRBJ2-1, the V gene TRBV5-8; weak D call: TRBD2 (5 bases). The CDR3 is made up of 14 amino acids. Germline-derived CDR1 and CDR2 are SGHTS and YDEGEE. Trimming took off 0 bases at V and 5 bases at J, with 9 bases between the two ends. Written as DNA, the CDR3 is TGTGCCAGCAGCTTGGTACTAGTCGACAATGAGCAGTTCTTC. Encoded protein: CASSLVLVDNEQFF.

This clone was counted a few times. CDR3 amino acids: CASTTGTGLHEQYF. CDR3 nucleotide sequence: TGTGCCAGTACAACCGGGACAGGCCTTCACGAGCAGTACTTC. The chain joins TRBV3-1 (or the pseudogene TRBV3-2) to TRBJ2-7; TRBD1 matches 8 bases. Germline lookup yields CDR1 LGHDT and CDR2 YNNKEL (reference sequence). This CDR3 has 14 amino acids. Trimming cost V 9 bases and J 5 bases; bases outside gene matches: 12.

V and J are TRBV28 and TRBJ2-1; 10 bases are shared with TRBD2. Unmatched junction bases numbered 8, after V lost 3 bases and J lost 6 bases. This CDR3 region has 16 residues. Germline-derived CDR1 and CDR2 are MDHEN and SYDVKM. The CDR3 bases are TGTGCCAGCAGTTTCACGGGAGCGGGAGGGAGCAATGAGCAGTTCTTC. As protein: CASSFTGAGGSNEQFF.

J is TRBJ2-4 and V is TRBV4-1; TRBD1 might be the D (5 bases). V was cut by 2 bases and J by 0 bases, with 17 bases left in between. The CDR3 contains 18 residues. The germline V gene encodes CDR1 MGHRA and CDR2 YSYEKL. The CDR3 sequence: CASSQPQGADLAKNIQYF. As DNA, the CDR3 is TGCGCCAGCAGCCAACCTCAAGGGGCAGACTTAGCCAAAAACATTCAGTACTTC.

The chain employs TRBV5-1 and TRBJ2-3; 8 bases match TRBD2. Germline V gives CDR1 SGHRS, CDR2 YFSETQ. V shed 1 base, J shed 0 bases, and the junction held 16 bases outside the gene matches. CDR3 length: 20 amino acids. In DNA, the CDR3 is TGCGCCAGCAGCTTGTGGGGAACTAGCGGACGTTCTAGTAGCACAGATACGCAGTATTTT. Translating it yields CASSLWGTSGRSSSTDTQYF.

The chain links TRBV9 to TRBJ2-1; D uncertain. CDR1 SGDLS and CDR2 YYNGEE come from the germline V gene. V was cut by 3 bases and J by 5 bases, with 3 bases left in between. The length of the CDR3 is 11 residues. CDR3 bases: TGTGCCAGCAGCGCCAACAATGAGCAGTTCTTC. Its translation is CASSANNEQFF.

In its sample, this clone was seen once. This chain uses TRBV7-3 with TRBJ2-2; TRBD1 matches 10 bases. The CDR3 spans 15 residues. CDR1 is SGHTA and CDR2 is FQGTGA in the germline V gene. With V trimmed by 5 bases and J by 2 bases, 2 bases remained unmatched. The CDR3 protein is CASSRDRGNTGELFF. CDR3 nucleotides: TGTGCCAGCAGCCGGGACAGGGGAAACACCGGGGAGCTGTTTTTT.

This chain joins TRBV19 and TRBJ1-1, with D maybe TRBD1 (6 bases). The CDR3 runs 14 residues. V lost 7 bases and J lost 3, with 15 bases in between. CDR1 LNHDA and CDR2 SQIVND come from the germline V gene (reference sequence). The CDR3 DNA is TGTGCCAGTATCCACGAGCAGGGGTACACTGAAGCTTTCTTT. Its protein is CASIHEQGYTEAFF.

The CDR3 protein is CASSQPGQRYSPLHF. In DNA, the CDR3 is TGCGCCAGCAGCCAACCGGGACAGAGATATTCACCCCTCCACTTT. The chain employs TRBV4-1 and TRBJ1-6, with 7 bases that match TRBD1. This CDR3 contains 15 residues. The germline V gene has CDR1 MGHRA and CDR2 YSYEKL. The junction had 6 bases not matched to a gene; V was cut back by 2 bases and J by 8 bases.

The gene calls are TRBV2 and TRBJ2-1; 13 positions match TRBD2. The CDR3 is 13 amino acids. CDR1 is SNHLY, CDR2 FYNNEI, per germline. J was trimmed by 7 bases and V by 9 bases; bases with no gene match: 3. The CDR3 sequence is CARRLAGGNEQFF. The DNA for the CDR3 is TGTGCCAGGCGACTAGCGGGGGGTAATGAGCAGTTCTTC.